This TCR beta chain appears in the sequencing data of a study of blood T cells in healthy people across ages. Overall study findings and caveats: Total diversity from one million sequenced T cells was likely underestimated.

Primers used in a second PCR of about 7 to 12 cycles were a sample-barcoded 5' primer and a J-beta primer mix. MiXCR was run by TCRdb on the 5' RACE reads, yielding one entry per CDR3 protein. The sample shows 700,000 to 850,000 distinct CDR3 sequences, about 34% of them seen only once. In the case of this clonotype: Its antigen is undetermined.

CDR1 SEHNR and CDR2 FQNEAQ come from the germline V gene (reference sequence). The CDR3 has 15 amino acids. J was trimmed by 7 bases and V by 5 bases; bases with no gene match: 13. Donors ranged from 6 to 90 years old and were healthy Caucasians in Russia. Every donor provided roughly 10 milliliters of peripheral blood. Extraction yielded at least 5 micrograms of total RNA per sample. What was sequenced was blood. This chain links TRBV7-9 with TRBJ1-2, with 7 positions matching TRBD1. The source of this sequence is a man aged 18-30 years in good health. CDR3 nucleotide sequence: TGTGCCAGCAGCACGGGGGGGACAGTCGCGAGTGGCTACACCTTC. This gives the protein CASSTGGTVASGYTF.